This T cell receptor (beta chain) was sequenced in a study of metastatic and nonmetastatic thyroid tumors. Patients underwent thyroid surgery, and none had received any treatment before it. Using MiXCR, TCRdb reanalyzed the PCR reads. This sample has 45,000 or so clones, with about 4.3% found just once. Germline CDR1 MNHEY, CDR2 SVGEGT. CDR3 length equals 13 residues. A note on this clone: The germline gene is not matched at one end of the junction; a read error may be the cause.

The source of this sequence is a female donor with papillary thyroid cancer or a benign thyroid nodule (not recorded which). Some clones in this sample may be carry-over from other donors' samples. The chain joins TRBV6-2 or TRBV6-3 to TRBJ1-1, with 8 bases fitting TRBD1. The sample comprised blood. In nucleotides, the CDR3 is TGTGCCAGCAGTGACACAGGGGGGACTGAAACTTTCTTT. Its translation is CASSDTGGTETFF.